The 15 T cell receptor beta chains given below trace back to one sample, sequenced in a study of blood T cell repertoires in COVID-19. Profiling relied on immunoSEQ multiplex PCR, and the TCRdb table lists in-frame clones only, not all of them. Here the sample spans approximately 150,000 clones, 79% being singletons. The sequenced sample was peripheral blood. These receptors originate from an older woman with COVID-19, enrolled during active disease.

The J gene is TRBJ2-7, the V gene TRBV5-1; TRBD2 is a possible D gene (5 bases). The CDR3 spans 13 residues. Germline-derived CDR1 and CDR2 are SGHRS and YFSETQ. V lost 0 bases and J lost 7, with 11 bases in between. The CDR3 DNA follows: TGCGCCAGCAGCTTGGCCGGCCCGGGGGAGCAGTACTTC. This codes for CASSLAGPGEQYF.

This chain joins TRBV7-2 and TRBJ2-7; the match to TRBD2 covers 11 bases. The germline CDR1 and CDR2 sequences are SGHTA and FQGNSA. V lost 3 bases to trimming and J lost 5 bases; unmatched junction nucleotides: 6. This CDR3 is 15 amino acids long. The CDR3 region is CASSFSSGRTNEQYF. The CDR3 region has the DNA TGTGCCAGCAGCTTCTCTAGCGGGAGGACTAACGAGCAGTACTTC.

The chain recombines TRBV4-3 with TRBJ1-4, with 7 bases aligning to TRBD1. V gave up 4 bases and J gave up 0 bases; unmatched junction bases: 8. The CDR3 consists of 17 residues. Germline CDR1 is LGHNA and CDR2 is YSLEER. The CDR3 DNA reads TGCGCCAGCAGCCTACTTAGGACAGGAGCAACTAATGAAAAACTGTTTTTT. Residues: CASSLLRTGATNEKLFF.

V usage is TRBV5-1 and J usage is TRBJ2-3, with D possibly matching TRBD2 (5 bases). The germline V and J ends were trimmed by 0 bases and 3 bases, with 11 bases remaining between them. This CDR3 contains 15 residues. Germline lookup yields CDR1 SGHRS and CDR2 YFSETQ. CDR3 residues: CASSLEIPGTDTQYF. CDR3 DNA: TGCGCCAGCAGCTTGGAGATCCCGGGGACAGATACGCAGTATTTT. Full variable domain (outside the CDR3, taken from reference TRBV5-1 and TRBJ2-3): KAGVTQTPRYLIKTRGQQVTLSCSPISGHRSVSWYQQTPGQGLQFLFEYFSETQRNKGNFPGRFSGRQFSNSRSEMNVSTLELGDSALYLCASSLEIPGTDTQYFGPGTRLTVL.

This clone showed up just once. The chain has TRBV6-5 and TRBJ2-5, with a tentative D call TRBD2 (5 bases). V gave up 6 bases and J gave up 5 bases, with 16 bases separating them. The CDR3 sequence is 14 residues long. Germline V gene lookup returns CDR1 MNHEY and CDR2 SVGAGI. The CDR3 coding sequence is TGTGCCAGCAGGATCACTGGGAGCGTTGAGACCCAGTACTTC. Encoded protein: CASRITGSVETQYF.

This clone was found a few times. The chain joins TRBV7-2 to TRBJ1-6; D is undetermined. Between the trimmed V and J ends, which lost 4 bases and 7 bases, there was a span of 14 bases. This CDR3 is 15 amino acids long. Germline V gene data show CDR1 as SGHTA and CDR2 as FQGNSA. CDR3: CASSSYSPHNSPLHF. CDR3 nucleotide sequence: TGTGCCAGCAGCTCCTACAGTCCCCACAATTCACCCCTCCACTTT.

This clone was seen many times. The chain is built from TRBV6-2 or TRBV6-3 and TRBJ2-2; tentative D call: TRBD1 (5 bases). Germline CDR1 reads MNHEY; CDR2 reads SVGEGT. CDR3 length: 14 amino acids. Between the trimmed V and J ends, which lost 5 bases and 5 bases, there was a span of 12 bases. CDR3 DNA sequence: TGTGCCAGCAGTAGGGGCCAGGAAACCGGGGAGCTGTTTTTT. Protein sequence: CASSRGQETGELFF.

The gene calls are TRBV19 and TRBJ1-5, with D perhaps matching TRBD1 (6 bases). In germline, CDR1 is LNHDA, CDR2 SQIVND (reference sequence). The CDR3 totals 16 residues. V lost 3 bases and J 2 bases, leaving 14 bases between the germline ends. The CDR3 bases are TGTGCCAGTAGTATTACAGGGTTTAGGGGCAATCAGCCCCAGCATTTT. Its translation is CASSITGFRGNQPQHF.

This clone came up once. The rearrangement links TRBV7-2 to TRBJ2-3, with TRBD2 matching 7 bases. The V gene's germline CDR1 is SGHTA and CDR2 FQGNSA. The CDR3 is 15 residues long. The V and J ends lost 4 bases and 1 base, in that order; junction bases with no gene match: 5. CDR3 in amino acids: CASSSWLAGTDTQYF. The CDR3 DNA reads TGTGCCAGCAGCTCCTGGCTAGCGGGCACAGATACGCAGTATTTT.

V usage is TRBV3-1 (or the pseudogene TRBV3-2) and J usage is TRBJ1-1; 7 bases line up with TRBD1. V trimming: 4 bases; J trimming: 11 bases; junction bases outside the gene matches: 7. The CDR3 is 12 amino acids. Germline values: CDR1 LGHDT, CDR2 YNNKEL (reference sequence). CDR3: CASSPSTGWAFF. CDR3 bases: TGTGCCAGCAGCCCTTCGACAGGGTGGGCTTTCTTT.

The rearrangement joins TRBV3-1 (or the pseudogene TRBV3-2) to TRBJ2-2, with 12 bases identical to TRBD1. CDR1 is LGHDT and CDR2 is YNNKEL in the germline V gene (reference sequence). This CDR3 has 15 residues. V lost 2 bases, J lost 7 bases, and 2 bases stayed unmatched. The CDR3 DNA reads TGTGCCAGCAGCCAAAGGGACAGGGGGCACGGGGAGCTGTTTTTT. Its translation: CASSQRDRGHGELFF.

This sequence joins TRBV11-2 and TRBJ1-2; D might be TRBD1 (5 bases). V was shortened by 3 bases and J by 7 bases, with 15 bases between the two germline ends. Germline assignment: CDR1 SGHAT and CDR2 FQNNGV. The CDR3 covers 14 residues. CDR3 residues: CASSFPQGMSGYTF. In DNA, the CDR3 is TGTGCCAGCAGCTTCCCCCAGGGTATGTCTGGCTACACCTTC.

This clone was detected many times. V and J are TRBV27 and TRBJ2-3; TRBD2 matches 9 bases. Germline-derived CDR1 and CDR2 are MNHEY and SMNVEV (reference sequence). Trimming took 5 bases from V and 4 from J; bases not matched to a gene: 10. The CDR3 loop spans 16 amino acids. CDR3 loop: CASSPPGLAASDTQYF. The CDR3 region has the DNA TGTGCCAGCAGTCCCCCGGGACTAGCAGCGTCAGATACGCAGTATTTT.

J is TRBJ1-1 and V is TRBV5-1, with 7 bases identical to TRBD1. The CDR3 totals 14 residues. Per the germline V gene, CDR1 is SGHRS and CDR2 is YFSETQ. Trimming took 2 bases from V and 4 from J; bases not matched to a gene: 5. CDR3 region: CASSLQGTRTEAFF. In nucleotides, the CDR3 is TGCGCCAGCAGCTTACAGGGGACTCGCACTGAAGCTTTCTTT.

This sequence joins TRBV4-2 and TRBJ1-3; the D is unclear. Trimming stripped 0 bases from V and 4 bases from J, with 10 bases between. This CDR3 region has 15 residues. Germline V gene lookup returns CDR1 LGHNA and CDR2 YNFKEQ. The CDR3 loop reads CASSQEASAGNTIYF. The CDR3 DNA sequence: TGTGCCAGCAGCCAAGAGGCAAGCGCCGGAAACACCATATATTTT.